Presented here are 2 T cell receptor beta chains from one specimen sequenced in a study of T cell changes during pregnancy in multiple sclerosis (dated by TCRdb to the late 2010s). The method behind the library was the immunoSEQ multiplex PCR assay. The immuneACCESS repertoire file appears here via TCRdb, limited to in-frame rearrangements. These files lack a portion of the clones; in checked studies, under half of the deficit traces to unresolved V genes, and the cause of the others is not known. This sample holds about 70,000 clones; 92% were observed only once. The biggest ten clones account for about 2.2% of the sample. The material was peripheral blood, obtained before pregnancy. The receptors here all came from a female donor with multiple sclerosis, enrolled in a pregnancy study.

The rearrangement uses TRBV10-1 and TRBJ2-5; 12 nucleotides agree with TRBD2. Germline lookup yields CDR1 WNHNN and CDR2 SYGVQD (reference sequence). CDR3 length: 18 residues. After removal of 6 bases from V and 2 bases from J, the junction contained 13 bases not matched to a gene. The CDR3 nucleotides read TGCGCCAGCAGCGCCACGGGACTAGCGGGCATACATCAAGAGACCCAGTACTTC. Residues: CASSATGLAGIHQETQYF.

This sequence joins TRBV21-1 and TRBJ2-7; TRBD2, the table's D call, lacks a check against the DNA. TRBV21-1 represents a pseudogene. The CDR3 covers 14 residues. The CDR3 coding sequence is TGTGCCAGCACATACCCACAGCGGGGGTACGAGCAGTACTTC. Translated, it gives CASTYPQRGYEQYF.